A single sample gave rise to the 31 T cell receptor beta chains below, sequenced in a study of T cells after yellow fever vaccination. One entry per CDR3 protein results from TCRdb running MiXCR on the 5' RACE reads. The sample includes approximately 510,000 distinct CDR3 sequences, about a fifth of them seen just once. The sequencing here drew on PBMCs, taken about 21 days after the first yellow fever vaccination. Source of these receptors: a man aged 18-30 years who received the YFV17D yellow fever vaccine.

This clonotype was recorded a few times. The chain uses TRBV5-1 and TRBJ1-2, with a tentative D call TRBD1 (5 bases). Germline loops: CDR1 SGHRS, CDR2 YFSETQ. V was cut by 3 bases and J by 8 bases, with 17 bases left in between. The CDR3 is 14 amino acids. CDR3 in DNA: TGCGCCAGCAGCTCCCGTGGTACCCGGGACGGCTACACCTTC. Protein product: CASSSRGTRDGYTF.

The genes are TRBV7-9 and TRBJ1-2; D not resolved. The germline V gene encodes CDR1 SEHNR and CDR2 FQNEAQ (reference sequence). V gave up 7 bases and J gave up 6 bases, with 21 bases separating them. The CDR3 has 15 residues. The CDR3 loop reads CASTERVSGRDGYTF. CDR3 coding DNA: TGTGCCAGCACCGAGAGGGTATCTGGGCGTGATGGCTACACCTTC.

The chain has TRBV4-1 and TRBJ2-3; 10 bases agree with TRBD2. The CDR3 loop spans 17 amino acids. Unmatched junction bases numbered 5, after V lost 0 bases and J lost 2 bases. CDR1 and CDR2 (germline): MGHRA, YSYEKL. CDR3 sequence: CASSQDTSGDYTDTQYF. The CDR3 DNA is TGCGCCAGCAGCCAAGATACTAGCGGGGATTACACAGATACGCAGTATTTT.

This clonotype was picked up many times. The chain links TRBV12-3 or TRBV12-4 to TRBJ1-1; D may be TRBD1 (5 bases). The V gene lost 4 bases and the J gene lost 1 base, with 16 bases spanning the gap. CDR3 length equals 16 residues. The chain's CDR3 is CASSSRQGLRNTEAFF. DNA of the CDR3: TGTGCCAGCAGTTCGCGCCAGGGTTTACGGAACACTGAAGCTTTCTTT.

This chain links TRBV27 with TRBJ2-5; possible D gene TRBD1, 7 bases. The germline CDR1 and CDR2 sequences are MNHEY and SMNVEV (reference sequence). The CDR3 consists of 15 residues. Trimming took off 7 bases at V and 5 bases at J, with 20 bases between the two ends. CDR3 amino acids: CASTSFRGAEETQYF. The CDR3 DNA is TGTGCCAGCACGTCCTTCAGGGGGGCGGAGGAGACCCAGTACTTC.

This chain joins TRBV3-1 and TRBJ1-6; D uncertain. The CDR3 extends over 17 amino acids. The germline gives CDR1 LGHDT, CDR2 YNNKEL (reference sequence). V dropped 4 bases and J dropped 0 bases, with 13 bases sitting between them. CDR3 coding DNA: TGTGCCAGCAGCCCCCGGTTGGGCGGCTCCTATAATTCACCCCTCCACTTT. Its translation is CASSPRLGGSYNSPLHF.

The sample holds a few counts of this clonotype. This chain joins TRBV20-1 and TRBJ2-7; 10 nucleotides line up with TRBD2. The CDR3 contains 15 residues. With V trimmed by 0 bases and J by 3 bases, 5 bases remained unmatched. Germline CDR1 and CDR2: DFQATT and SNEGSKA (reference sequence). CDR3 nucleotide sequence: TGCAGTGCTAGAGACATAGCGGGGGGAGTCTACGAGCAGTACGTC. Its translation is CSARDIAGGVYEQYV.

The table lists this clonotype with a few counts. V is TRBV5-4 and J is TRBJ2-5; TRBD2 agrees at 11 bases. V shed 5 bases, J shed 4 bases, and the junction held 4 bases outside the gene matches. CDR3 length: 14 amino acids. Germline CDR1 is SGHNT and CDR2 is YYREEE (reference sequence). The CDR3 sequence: CASSPTSGGETQYF. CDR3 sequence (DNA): TGTGCCAGCAGTCCTACTAGCGGGGGAGAGACCCAGTACTTC. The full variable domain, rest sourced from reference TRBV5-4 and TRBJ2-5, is ETGVTQSPTHLIKTRGQQVTLRCSSQSGHNTVSWYQQALGQGPQFIFQYYREEENGRGNFPPRFSGLQFPNYSSELNVNALELDDSALYLCASSPTSGGETQYFGPGTRLLVL.

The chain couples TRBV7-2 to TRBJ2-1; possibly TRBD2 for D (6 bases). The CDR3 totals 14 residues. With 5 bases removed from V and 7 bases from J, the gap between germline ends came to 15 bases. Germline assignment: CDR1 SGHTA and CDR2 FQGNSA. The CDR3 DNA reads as TGTGCCAGCAGCCCCCACTCCGGACTAAATGAGCAGTTCTTC. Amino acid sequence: CASSPHSGLNEQFF.

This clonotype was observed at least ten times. The CDR3: CASSPIGQGVYEQYF. The CDR3 DNA reads TGTGCCAGCAGTCCAATTGGACAGGGGGTCTACGAGCAGTACTTC. V is TRBV6-2 or TRBV6-3 and J is TRBJ2-7, with 10 bases aligning to TRBD1. With V trimmed by 5 bases and J by 3 bases, 7 bases remained unmatched. Germline CDR1 and CDR2: MNHEY and SVGEGT. The CDR3 length is 15 residues.

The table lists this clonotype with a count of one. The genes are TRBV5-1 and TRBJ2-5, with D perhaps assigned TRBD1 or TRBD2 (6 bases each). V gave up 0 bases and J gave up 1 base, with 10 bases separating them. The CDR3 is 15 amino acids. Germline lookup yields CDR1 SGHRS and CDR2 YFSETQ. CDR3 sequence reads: CASSLAGAPQETQYF. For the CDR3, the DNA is TGCGCCAGCAGCTTGGCGGGGGCCCCCCAAGAGACCCAGTACTTC.

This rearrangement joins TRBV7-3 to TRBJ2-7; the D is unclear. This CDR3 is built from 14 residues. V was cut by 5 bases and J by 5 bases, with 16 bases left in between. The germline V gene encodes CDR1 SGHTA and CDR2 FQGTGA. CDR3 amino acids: CASSLQPTADEQYF. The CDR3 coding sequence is TGTGCCAGCAGCCTGCAGCCTACGGCAGACGAGCAGTACTTC.

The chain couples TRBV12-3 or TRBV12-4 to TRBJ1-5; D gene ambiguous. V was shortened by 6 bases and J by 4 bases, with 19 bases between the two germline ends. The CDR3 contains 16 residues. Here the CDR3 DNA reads TGTGCCAGCAGCAGTTCCCTGGGGATGGGGAATCAGCCCCAGCATTTT. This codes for CASSSSLGMGNQPQHF.

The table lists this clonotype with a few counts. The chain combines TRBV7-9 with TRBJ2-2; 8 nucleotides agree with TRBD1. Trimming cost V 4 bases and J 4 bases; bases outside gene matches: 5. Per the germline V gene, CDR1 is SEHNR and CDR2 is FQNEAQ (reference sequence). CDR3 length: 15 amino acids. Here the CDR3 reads CASSSQGATTGELFF. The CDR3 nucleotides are TGTGCCAGCAGCTCCCAGGGGGCTACCACCGGGGAGCTGTTTTTT.

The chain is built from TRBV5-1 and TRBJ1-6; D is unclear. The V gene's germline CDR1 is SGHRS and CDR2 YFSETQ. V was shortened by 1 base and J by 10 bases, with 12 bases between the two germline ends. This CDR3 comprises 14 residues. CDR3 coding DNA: TGCGCCAGCAGCTTGCAAGGGATGGAATCACCCCTCCACTTT. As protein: CASSLQGMESPLHF.

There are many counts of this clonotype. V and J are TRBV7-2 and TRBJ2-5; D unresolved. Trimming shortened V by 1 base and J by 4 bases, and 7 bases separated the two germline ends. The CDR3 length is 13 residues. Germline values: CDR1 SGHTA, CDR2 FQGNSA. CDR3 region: CASSLGVGETQYF. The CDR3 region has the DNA TGTGCCAGCAGCTTAGGGGTCGGAGAGACCCAGTACTTC.

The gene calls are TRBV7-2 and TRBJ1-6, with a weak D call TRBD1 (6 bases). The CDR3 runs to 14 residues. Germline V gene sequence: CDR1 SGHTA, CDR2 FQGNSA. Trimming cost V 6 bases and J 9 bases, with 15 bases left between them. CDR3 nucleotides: TGTGCCAGCAGGCGTGATACAGGGAGTTCACCCCTCCACTTT. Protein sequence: CASRRDTGSSPLHF.

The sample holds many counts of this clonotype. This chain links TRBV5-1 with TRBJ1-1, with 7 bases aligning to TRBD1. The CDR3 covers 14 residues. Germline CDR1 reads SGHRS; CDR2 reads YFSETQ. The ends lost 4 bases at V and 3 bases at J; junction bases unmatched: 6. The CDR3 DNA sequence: TGCGCCAGCAGCCTTACAGGGGTGGACACTGAAGCTTTCTTT. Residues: CASSLTGVDTEAFF.

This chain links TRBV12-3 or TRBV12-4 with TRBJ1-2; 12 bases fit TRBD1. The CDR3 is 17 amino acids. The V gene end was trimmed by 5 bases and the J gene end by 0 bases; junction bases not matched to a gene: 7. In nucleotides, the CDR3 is TGTGCCAGCAGTCAGGGACAGGGGGCCCTTTCTAACTATGGCTACACCTTC. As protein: CASSQGQGALSNYGYTF.

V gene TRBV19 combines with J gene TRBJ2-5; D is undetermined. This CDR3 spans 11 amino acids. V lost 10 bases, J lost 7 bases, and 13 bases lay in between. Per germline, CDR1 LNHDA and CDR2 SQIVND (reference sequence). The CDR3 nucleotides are TGTGCCACAACCCCGGCGGCGACCCAGTACTTC. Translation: CATTPAATQYF. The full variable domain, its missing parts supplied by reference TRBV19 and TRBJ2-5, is DGGITQSPKYLFRKEGQNVTLSCEQNLNHDAMYWYRQDPGQGLRLIYYSQIVNDFQKGDIAEGYSVSREKKESFPLTVTSAQKNPTAFYLCATTPAATQYFGPGTRLLVL.

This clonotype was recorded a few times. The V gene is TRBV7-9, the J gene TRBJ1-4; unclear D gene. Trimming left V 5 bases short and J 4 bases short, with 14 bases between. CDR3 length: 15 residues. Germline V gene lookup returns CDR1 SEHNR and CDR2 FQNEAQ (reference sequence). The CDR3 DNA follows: TGTGCCAGCAGCCCGCCGACCCGTCTTAATGAAAAACTGTTTTTT. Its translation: CASSPPTRLNEKLFF.

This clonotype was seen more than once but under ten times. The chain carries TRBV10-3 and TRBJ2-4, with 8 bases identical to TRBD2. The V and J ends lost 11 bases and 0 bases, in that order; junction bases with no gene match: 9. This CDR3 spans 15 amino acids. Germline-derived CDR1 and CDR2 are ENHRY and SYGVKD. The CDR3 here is CASTPGGLAKNIQYF. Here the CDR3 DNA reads TGTGCCTCTACCCCGGGGGGGCTAGCCAAAAACATTCAGTACTTC.

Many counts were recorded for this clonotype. This chain's CDR3 is CASSYLAGGIYNEQFF. The CDR3 coding sequence is TGTGCCAGCAGTTACCTAGCGGGGGGTATATACAATGAGCAGTTCTTC. V is TRBV6-2 or TRBV6-3 and J is TRBJ2-1; 11 bases fit TRBD2. Germline assignment: CDR1 MNHEY and CDR2 SVGEGT. V lost 2 bases and J lost 4; bases outside the gene matches: 4. The CDR3 contains 16 residues.

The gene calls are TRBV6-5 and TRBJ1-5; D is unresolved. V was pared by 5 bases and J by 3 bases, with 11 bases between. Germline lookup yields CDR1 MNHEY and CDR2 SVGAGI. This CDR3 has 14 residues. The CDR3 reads CASSPGLLNQPQHF. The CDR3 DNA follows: TGTGCCAGCAGTCCAGGACTGCTCAATCAGCCCCAGCATTTT.

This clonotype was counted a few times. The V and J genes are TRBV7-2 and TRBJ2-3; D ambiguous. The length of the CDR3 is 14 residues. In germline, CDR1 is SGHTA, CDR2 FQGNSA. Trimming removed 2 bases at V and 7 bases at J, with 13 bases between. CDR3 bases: TGTGCCAGCAGCTTAAGAGAAGCCTCCAATACGCAGTATTTT. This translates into CASSLREASNTQYF.

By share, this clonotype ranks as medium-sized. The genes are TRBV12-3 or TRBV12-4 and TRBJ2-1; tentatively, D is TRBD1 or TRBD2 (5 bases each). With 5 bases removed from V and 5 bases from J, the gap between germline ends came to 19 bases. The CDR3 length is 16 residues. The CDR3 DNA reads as TGTGCCAGCAGTCCCCCCAGGGCTAGCCCTAACAATGAGCAGTTCTTC. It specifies CASSPPRASPNNEQFF.

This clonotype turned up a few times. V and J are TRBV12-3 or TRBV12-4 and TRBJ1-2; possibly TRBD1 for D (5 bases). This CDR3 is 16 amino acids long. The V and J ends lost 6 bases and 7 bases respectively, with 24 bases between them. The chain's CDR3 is CASSLGIRDSPGGYTF. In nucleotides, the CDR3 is TGTGCCAGCAGCCTGGGGATTCGTGACAGTCCGGGTGGCTACACCTTC.

Here the CDR3 reads CASSIDRNSPLHF. CDR3 nucleotides: TGTGCCAGCAGCATTGACAGAAATTCACCCCTCCACTTT. The rearrangement links TRBV7-3 to TRBJ1-6; possible D gene TRBD1, 5 bases. This CDR3 comprises 13 residues. Trimming left V 5 bases short and J 7 bases short, with 9 bases between. Germline V lookup: CDR1 SGHTA, CDR2 FQGTGA.

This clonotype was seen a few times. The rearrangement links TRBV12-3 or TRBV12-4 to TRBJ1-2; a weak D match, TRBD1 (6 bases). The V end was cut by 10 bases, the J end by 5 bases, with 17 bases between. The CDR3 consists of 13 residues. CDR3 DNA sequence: TGTGCCACCCTTAGGGGGGGATGGTATGGCTACACCTTC. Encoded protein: CATLRGGWYGYTF.

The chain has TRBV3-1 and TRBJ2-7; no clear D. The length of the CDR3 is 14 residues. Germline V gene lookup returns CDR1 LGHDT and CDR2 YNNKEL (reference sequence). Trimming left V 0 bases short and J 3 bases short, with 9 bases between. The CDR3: CASSQEEFSYEQYF. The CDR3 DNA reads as TGTGCCAGCAGCCAAGAGGAGTTCAGCTACGAGCAGTACTTC.

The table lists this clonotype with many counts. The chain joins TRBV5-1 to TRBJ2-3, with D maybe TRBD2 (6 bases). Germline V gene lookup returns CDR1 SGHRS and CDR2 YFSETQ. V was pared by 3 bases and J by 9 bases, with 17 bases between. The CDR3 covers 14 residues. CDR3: CASSSGTSQVTQYF. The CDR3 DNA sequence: TGCGCCAGCAGCTCCGGGACTTCTCAGGTCACGCAGTATTTT.